Included here is one T cell receptor beta chain sequence, with context. As yet, its antigen is unknown. The sort gate was single viable CD3+CD4+CD8-CD45RO+ cells for memory CD4+ T cells. CMV serostatus came from serum IgG against pp150, pp28, p38, p52. This specimen belongs to a study of memory CD4+ T cells and cytomegalovirus serostatus. About the study: Healthy Belgian adult donors included about nine CMV-positive and some 23 CMV-negative people.

Sequencing used immunoSEQ multiplex PCR; TCRdb keeps in-frame clones, though not all of them. The sample has about 73,000 clones, under 80% seen once. The CDR3 runs 12 residues. Germline assignment: CDR1 LNHDA and CDR2 SQIVND (reference sequence). Trimming removed 7 bases at V and 10 bases at J, with 13 bases between. Overall study findings and caveats: CMV serostatus prediction reached median AUC roughly 0.95, or 0.91 with US-trained model. About 40% of the roughly 160 known CMV-associated TCRbeta sequences appeared in CD4+ memory.

The gene calls are TRBV19 and TRBJ1-4; TRBD1 is a possible D gene (5 bases). This receptor was taken from an adult in good health and CMV-seropositive. The sample consisted of memory CD4+ T cells from blood. In DNA, the CDR3 is TGTGCCAGTAAACCCCTTGGGGGAAAACTGTTTTTT. Its translation: CASKPLGGKLFF.